This record concerns one T cell receptor beta chain sequence. Its antigen is not identified. The sequenced template was cDNA made from the entire isolated RNA. TCRdb's table, derived via immunoSEQ multiplex PCR, lists solely in-frame clones and lacks some. This table holds more than 300,000 clones, over 9% found once. V dropped 7 bases and J dropped 0 bases, with 12 bases sitting between them. Per germline, CDR1 PRHDT and CDR2 FYEKMQ (reference sequence). The CDR3 loop spans 14 amino acids. This entry comes from a study of beta chain features in type 1 diabetes. Study outcomes and limitations: Within patients, naive, central memory and Treg TCRB repertoires seemed more similar than within healthy donors. TCRB CDR3s were moderately but significantly shorter in Type 1 diabetes patients in all four CD4+ subsets.

The sequencing input was central memory CD4+ T cells from blood. V is TRBV13 and J is TRBJ2-5; TRBD1 is a possible D gene (7 bases). This receptor was obtained from a man aged 25-40 years with type 1 diabetes. The CDR3 DNA follows: TGTGCCAGCACCAGGGGGGCAGACCAAGAGACCCAGTACTTC. Protein product: CASTRGADQETQYF.